This T cell receptor beta chain was profiled in a study of beta chain features in type 1 diabetes. Broader study findings: These data did not resolve whether HLA type affects TCRB rearrangement. Healthy donors had naive, central memory and Treg TCRB repertoires that appeared less similar than those seen among patients.

Reverse transcribing all isolated RNA meant expressed TCRB transcripts were sequenced. The method was immunoSEQ multiplex PCR; TCRdb's version includes in-frame clones alone and lacks a portion of them. Here the sample spans approximately 140,000 clones, 6.9% being singletons. Comments on this clone: Its antigen is not known.

CDR1 SGHVS and CDR2 FQNEAQ come from the germline V gene. Germline trimming cut 5 bases from V and 7 bases from J; bases unmatched to any gene: 9. The CDR3 totals 14 residues. The sequence was collected from a woman aged 25 to 45 in good health. The specimen sequenced was central memory CD4+ T cells from blood. V is TRBV7-8 and J is TRBJ1-1; 8 bases match TRBD1. In nucleotides, the CDR3 is TGTGCCAGCAGCCCGTCCCGGGACAGGTTTGAAGCTTTCTTT. The encoded protein is CASSPSRDRFEAFF.